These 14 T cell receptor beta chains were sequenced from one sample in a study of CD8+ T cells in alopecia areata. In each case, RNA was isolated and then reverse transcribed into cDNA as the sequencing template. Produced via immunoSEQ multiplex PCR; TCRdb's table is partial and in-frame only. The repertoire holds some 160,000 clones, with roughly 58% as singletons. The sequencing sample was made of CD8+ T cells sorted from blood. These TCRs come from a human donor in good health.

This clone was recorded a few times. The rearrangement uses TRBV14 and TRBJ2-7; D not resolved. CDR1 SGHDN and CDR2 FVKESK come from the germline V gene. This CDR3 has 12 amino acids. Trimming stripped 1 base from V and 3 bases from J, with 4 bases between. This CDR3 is CASSQGLYEQYF. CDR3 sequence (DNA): TGTGCCAGCAGCCAAGGACTCTACGAGCAGTACTTC.

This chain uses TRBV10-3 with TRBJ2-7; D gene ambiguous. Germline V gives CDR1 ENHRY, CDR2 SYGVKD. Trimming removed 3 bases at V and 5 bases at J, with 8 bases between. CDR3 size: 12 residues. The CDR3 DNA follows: TGTGCCATCAGTGATTTGGTAGACGAGCAGTACTTC. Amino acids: CAISDLVDEQYF.

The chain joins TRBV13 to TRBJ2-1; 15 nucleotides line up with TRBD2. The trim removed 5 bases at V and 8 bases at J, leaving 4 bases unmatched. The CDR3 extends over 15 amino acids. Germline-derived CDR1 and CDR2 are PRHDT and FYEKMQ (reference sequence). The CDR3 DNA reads TGTGCCAGCAGCATAAGGACTAGCGGGAGGGATGAGCAGTTCTTC. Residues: CASSIRTSGRDEQFF.

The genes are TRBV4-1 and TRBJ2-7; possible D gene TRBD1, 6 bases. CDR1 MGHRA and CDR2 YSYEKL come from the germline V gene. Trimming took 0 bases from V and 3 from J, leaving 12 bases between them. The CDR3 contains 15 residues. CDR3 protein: CASSQEVADSYEQYF. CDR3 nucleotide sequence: TGCGCCAGCAGCCAAGAGGTCGCGGACAGCTACGAGCAGTACTTC.

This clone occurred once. CDR3 DNA: TGCGCCAGCATGGGACTAGCGGGAACAGATACGCAGTATTTT. Amino acid sequence: CASMGLAGTDTQYF. The chain uses TRBV5-1 and TRBJ2-3, with 13 bases identical to TRBD2. The CDR3 covers 14 residues. Germline CDR1 reads SGHRS; CDR2 reads YFSETQ. J was trimmed by 3 bases and V by 6 bases; bases with no gene match: 1. Filled out from reference TRBV5-1 and TRBJ2-3, the complete variable domain reads KAGVTQTPRYLIKTRGQQVTLSCSPISGHRSVSWYQQTPGQGLQFLFEYFSETQRNKGNFPGRFSGRQFSNSRSEMNVSTLELGDSALYLCASMGLAGTDTQYFGPGTRLTVL.

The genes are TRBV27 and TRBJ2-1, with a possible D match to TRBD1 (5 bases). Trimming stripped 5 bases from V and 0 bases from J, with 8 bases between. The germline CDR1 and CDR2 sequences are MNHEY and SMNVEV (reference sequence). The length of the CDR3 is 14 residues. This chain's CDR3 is CASSGHSSYNEQFF. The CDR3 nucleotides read TGTGCCAGCAGTGGACATAGCTCCTACAATGAGCAGTTCTTC.

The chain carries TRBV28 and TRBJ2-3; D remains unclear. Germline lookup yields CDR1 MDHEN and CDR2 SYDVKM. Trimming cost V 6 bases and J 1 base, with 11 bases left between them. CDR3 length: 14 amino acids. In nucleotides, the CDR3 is TGTGCCAGCAGGACAAAGACCGGCACAGATACGCAGTATTTT. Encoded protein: CASRTKTGTDTQYF.

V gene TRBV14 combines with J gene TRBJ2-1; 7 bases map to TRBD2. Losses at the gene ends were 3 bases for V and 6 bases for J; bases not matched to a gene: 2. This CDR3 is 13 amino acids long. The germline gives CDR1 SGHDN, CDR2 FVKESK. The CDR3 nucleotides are TGTGCCAGCAGCCAGACGGGGGGCAATGAGCAGTTCTTC. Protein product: CASSQTGGNEQFF. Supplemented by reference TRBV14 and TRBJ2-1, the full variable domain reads EAGVTQFPSHSVIEKGQTVTLRCDPISGHDNLYWYRRVMGKEIKFLLHFVKESKQDESGMPNNRFLAERTGGTYSTLKVQPAELEDSGVYFCASSQTGGNEQFFGPGTRLTVL.

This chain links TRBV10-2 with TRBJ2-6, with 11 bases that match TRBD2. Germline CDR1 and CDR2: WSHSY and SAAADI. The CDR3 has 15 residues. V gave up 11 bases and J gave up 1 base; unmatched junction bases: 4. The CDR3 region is CASRTSGSGANVLTF. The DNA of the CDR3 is TGCGCCTCAAGGACTAGCGGGTCTGGGGCCAACGTCCTGACTTTC.

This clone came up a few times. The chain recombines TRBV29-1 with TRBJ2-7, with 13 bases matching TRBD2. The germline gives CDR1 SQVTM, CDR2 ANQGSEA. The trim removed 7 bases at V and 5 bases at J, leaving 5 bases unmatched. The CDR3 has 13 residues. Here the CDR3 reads CSGLGLAGDEQYF. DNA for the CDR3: TGCAGCGGGCTCGGACTAGCGGGAGACGAGCAGTACTTC.

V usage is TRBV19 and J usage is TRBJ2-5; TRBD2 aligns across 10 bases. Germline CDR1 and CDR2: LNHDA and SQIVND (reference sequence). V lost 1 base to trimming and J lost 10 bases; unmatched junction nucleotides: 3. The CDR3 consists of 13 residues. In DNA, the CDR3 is TGTGCCAGTAGTATAGCTAGCGGGAGTAACCAGTACTTC. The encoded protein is CASSIASGSNQYF.

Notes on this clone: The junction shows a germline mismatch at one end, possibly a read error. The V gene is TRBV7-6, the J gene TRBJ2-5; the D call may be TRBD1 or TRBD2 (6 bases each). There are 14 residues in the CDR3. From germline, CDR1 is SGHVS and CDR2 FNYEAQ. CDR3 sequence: CASSRWGAQETQYF. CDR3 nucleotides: TGTGCTAGCAGCAGGTGGGGGGCGCAAGAGACCCAGTACTTC.

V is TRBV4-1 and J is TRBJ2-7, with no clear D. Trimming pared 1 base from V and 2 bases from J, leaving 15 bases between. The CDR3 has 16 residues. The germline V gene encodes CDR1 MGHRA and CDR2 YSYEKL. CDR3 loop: CASSQGSAPLAYEQYF. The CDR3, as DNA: TGCGCCAGCAGCCAAGGCTCCGCTCCACTCGCCTACGAGCAGTACTTC.

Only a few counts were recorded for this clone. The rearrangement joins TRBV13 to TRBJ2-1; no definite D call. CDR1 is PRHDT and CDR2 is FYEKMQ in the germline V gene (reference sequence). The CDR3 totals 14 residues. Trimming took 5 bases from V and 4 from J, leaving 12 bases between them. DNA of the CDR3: TGTGCCAGCAGCCTTCGGGCGACTTACAATGAGCAGTTCTTC. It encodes CASSLRATYNEQFF.